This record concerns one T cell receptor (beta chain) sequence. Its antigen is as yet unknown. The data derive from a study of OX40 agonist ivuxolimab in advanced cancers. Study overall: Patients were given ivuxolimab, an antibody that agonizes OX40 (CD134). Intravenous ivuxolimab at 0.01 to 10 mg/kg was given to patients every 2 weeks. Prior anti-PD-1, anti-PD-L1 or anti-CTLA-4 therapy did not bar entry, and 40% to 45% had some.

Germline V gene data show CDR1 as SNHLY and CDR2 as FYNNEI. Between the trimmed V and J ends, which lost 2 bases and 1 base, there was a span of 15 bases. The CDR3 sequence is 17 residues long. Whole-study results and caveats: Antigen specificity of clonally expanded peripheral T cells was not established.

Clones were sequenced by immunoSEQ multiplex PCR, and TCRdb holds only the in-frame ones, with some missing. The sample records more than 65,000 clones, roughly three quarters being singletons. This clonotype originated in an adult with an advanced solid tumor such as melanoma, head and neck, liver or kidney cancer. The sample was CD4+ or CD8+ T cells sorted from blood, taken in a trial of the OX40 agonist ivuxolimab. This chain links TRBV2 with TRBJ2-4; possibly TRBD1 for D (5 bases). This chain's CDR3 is CASSEIGRAEAKNIQYF. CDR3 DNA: TGTGCCAGCAGTGAAATAGGCAGGGCGGAGGCCAAAAACATTCAGTACTTC. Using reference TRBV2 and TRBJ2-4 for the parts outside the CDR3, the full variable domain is EPEVTQTPSHQVTQMGQEVILRCVPISNHLYFYWYRQILGQKVEFLVSFYNNEISEKSEIFDDQFSVERPDGSNFTLKIRSTKLEDSAMYFCASSEIGRAEAKNIQYFGAGTRLSVL.